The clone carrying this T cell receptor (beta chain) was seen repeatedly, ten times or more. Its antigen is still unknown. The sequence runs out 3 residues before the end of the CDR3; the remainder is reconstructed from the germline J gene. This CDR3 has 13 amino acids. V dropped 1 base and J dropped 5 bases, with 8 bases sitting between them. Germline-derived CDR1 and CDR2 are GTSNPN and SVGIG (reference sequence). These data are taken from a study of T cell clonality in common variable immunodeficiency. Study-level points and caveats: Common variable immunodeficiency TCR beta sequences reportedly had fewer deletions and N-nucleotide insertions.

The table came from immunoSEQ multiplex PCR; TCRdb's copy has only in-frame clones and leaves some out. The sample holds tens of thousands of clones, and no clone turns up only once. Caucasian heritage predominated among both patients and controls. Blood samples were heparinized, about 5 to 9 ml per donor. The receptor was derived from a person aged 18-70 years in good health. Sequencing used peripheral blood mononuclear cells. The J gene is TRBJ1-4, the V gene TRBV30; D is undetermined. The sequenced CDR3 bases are TGTGCCTGGAGTGGGCAGGAGAATGAAAAA. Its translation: CAWSGQENEK. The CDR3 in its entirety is CAWSGQENEKLFF.